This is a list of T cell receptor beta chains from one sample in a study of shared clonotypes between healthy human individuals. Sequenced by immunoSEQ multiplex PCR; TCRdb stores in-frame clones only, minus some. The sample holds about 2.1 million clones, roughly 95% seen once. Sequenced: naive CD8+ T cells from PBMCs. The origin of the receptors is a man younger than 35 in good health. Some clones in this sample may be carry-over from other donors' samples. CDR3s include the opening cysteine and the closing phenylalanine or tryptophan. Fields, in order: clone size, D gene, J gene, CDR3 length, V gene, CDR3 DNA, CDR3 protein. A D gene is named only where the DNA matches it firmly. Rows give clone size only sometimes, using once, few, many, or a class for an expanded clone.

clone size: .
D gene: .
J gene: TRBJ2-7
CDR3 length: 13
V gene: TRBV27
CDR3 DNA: TGTGCCAGCGGGCTATCAAGTACCTACGAGCAGTACTTC
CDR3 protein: CASGLSSTYEQYF

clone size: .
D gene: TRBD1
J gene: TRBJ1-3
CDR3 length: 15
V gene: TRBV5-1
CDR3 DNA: TGCGCCAGCAGCTTGGGCAGGGGGACTGGAAACACCATATATTTT
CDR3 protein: CASSLGRGTGNTIYF

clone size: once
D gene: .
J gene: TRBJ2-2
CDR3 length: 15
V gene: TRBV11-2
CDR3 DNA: TGTGCCAGCAGCCGAAGCGGGTCGGGCACCGGGGAGCTGTTTTTT
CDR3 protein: CASSRSGSGTGELFF

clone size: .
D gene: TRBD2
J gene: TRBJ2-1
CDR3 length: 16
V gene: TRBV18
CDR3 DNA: TGTGCCAGCTCAATCGGGACTAGCGGGGGTTACAATGAGCAGTTCTTC
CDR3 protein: CASSIGTSGGYNEQFF

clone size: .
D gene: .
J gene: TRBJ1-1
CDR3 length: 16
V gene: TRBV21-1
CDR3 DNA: TGTGCCAGCAGCAATCTTTCCGGTCACAGGAACACTGAAGCTTTCTTT
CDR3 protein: CASSNLSGHRNTEAFF

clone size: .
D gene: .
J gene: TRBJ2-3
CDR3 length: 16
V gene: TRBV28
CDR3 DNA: TGTGCCAGCAGTTTCTCCGGCCACCGTCGGGCAGATACGCAGTATTTT
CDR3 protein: CASSFSGHRRADTQYF

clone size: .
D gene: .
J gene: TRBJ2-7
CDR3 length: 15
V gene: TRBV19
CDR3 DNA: TGTGCCAGTAGTAGAATTCGAGAAACCTCCTACGAGCAGTACTTC
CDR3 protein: CASSRIRETSYEQYF

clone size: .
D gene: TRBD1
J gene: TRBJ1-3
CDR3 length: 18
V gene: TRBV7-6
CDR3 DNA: TGTGCCAGCAGCCCGATCCGCGGACAGGGGTACTCTGGAAACACCATATATTTT
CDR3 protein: CASSPIRGQGYSGNTIYF

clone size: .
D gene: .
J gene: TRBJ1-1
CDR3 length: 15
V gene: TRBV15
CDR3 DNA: TGTGCCACCAGCCCAACGGGGGGAATGAACACTGAAGCTTTCTTT
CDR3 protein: CATSPTGGMNTEAFF

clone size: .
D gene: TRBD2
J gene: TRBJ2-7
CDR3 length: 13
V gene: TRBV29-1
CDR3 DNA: TGCAGCGGAACGGGGGGGCCGTCCTACGAGCAGTACTTC
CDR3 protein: CSGTGGPSYEQYF

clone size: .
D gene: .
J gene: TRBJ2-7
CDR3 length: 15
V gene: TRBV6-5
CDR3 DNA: TGTGCCAGCAGGCCGAACGTTAGATACTCCTACGAGCAGTACTTC
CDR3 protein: CASRPNVRYSYEQYF